This is a list of T cell receptor beta chains from one sample in a study of cytomegalovirus exposure and HLA in healthy donors. Data came from immunoSEQ multiplex PCR; TCRdb stores just in-frame clones and leaves some out. This sample has 120,000 to 150,000 clones, with around 75% found just once. Sequencing input: PBMCs. These receptors all stem from a woman aged 18-29 years in good health and CMV-seronegative. Each CDR3 is given with its conserved first and last residue. The D gene is left open where the match is weak. The size field is filled for only some rows; it gives once, few, many or a size class.

v_gene	d_gene	j_gene	abundance	CDR3aa	CDR3nt
TRBV4-2	NA	TRBJ1-2	NA	CASSQGNSLNYGYTF	TGTGCCAGCAGCCAAGGAAACAGCCTTAACTATGGCTACACCTTC
TRBV2	NA	TRBJ1-1	few	CASVNLGRTEAFF	TGTGCCAGCGTAAACCTGGGGCGCACTGAAGCTTTCTTT
TRBV6-5	TRBD2	TRBJ2-1	few	CASSYSSSGLDNEQFF	TGTGCCAGCAGTTACTCGTCTAGCGGCCTCGACAATGAGCAGTTCTTC
TRBV2	TRBD2	TRBJ2-1	NA	CASSGGVAGGLNEQFF	TGTGCCAGCAGCGGAGGGGTAGCGGGGGGGCTTAATGAGCAGTTCTTC
TRBV9	NA	TRBJ2-2	NA	CASSAKAGTALTGELFF	TGTGCCAGCAGCGCAAAGGCGGGGACAGCACTCACCGGGGAGCTGTTTTTT
TRBV27	TRBD1	TRBJ2-2	few	CASSPWTGWDGELFF	TGTGCCAGCAGTCCTTGGACAGGGTGGGACGGGGAGCTGTTTTTT
TRBV11-3	TRBD1	TRBJ2-7	NA	CASSLADRGRLSYEQYF	TGTGCCAGCAGCTTAGCCGACAGGGGGCGCCTGTCCTACGAGCAGTACTTC
TRBV6-5	NA	TRBJ2-1	NA	CASSYGFNEQFF	TGTGCCAGCAGTTACGGCTTCAATGAGCAGTTCTTC
TRBV5-5	NA	TRBJ1-2	many	CASSDRWVNYGYTF	TGTGCCAGCAGCGACAGGTGGGTCAACTATGGCTACACCTTC
TRBV11-3	NA	TRBJ2-3	NA	CASSLGTAEILPTDTQYF	TGTGCCAGCAGCTTAGGGACTGCGGAGATACTACCCACAGATACGCAGTATTTT
TRBV2	TRBD1	TRBJ1-2	once	CASPDRTYGYTF	TGTGCCAGCCCGGACAGGACCTATGGCTACACCTTC
TRBV5-6	TRBD1	TRBJ1-3	NA	CASSLVQGASGNTIYF	TGTGCCAGCAGCTTGGTTCAGGGGGCTTCTGGAAACACCATATATTTT
TRBV19	NA	TRBJ1-2	few	CASRPCPGVRQRGYGYTF	TGTGCCAGTAGACCTTGCCCGGGGGTCCGCCAGAGGGGCTATGGCTACACCTTC
TRBV7-9	TRBD1	TRBJ1-5	once	CASSQGQGVQPQHF	TGTGCCAGCAGCCAGGGACAGGGGGTTCAGCCCCAGCATTTT
TRBV29-1	TRBD1	TRBJ1-2	NA	CSVRTGDGYTF	TGCAGCGTTAGGACAGGGGACGGCTACACCTTC
TRBV28	TRBD2	TRBJ2-7	once	CATEGTSGAPYYEQYF	TGTGCCACCGAAGGGACTAGCGGGGCCCCGTACTACGAGCAGTACTTC
TRBV29-1	NA	TRBJ1-4	NA	CSVRGTGSANEKLFF	TGCAGCGTTAGAGGTACAGGCAGTGCAAATGAAAAACTGTTTTTT